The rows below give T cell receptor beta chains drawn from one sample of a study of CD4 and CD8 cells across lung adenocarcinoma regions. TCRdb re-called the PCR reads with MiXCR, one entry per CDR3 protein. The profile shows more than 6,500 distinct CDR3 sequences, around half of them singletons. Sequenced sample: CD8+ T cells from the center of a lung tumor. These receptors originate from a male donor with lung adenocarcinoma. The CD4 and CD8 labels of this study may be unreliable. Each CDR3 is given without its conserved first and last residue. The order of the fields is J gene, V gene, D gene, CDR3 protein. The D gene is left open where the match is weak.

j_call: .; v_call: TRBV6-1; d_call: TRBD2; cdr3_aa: ASSESPFSGGGKDTQY
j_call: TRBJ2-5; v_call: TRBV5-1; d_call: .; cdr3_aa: ASSFQGGETQY
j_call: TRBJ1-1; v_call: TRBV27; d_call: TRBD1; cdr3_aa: ASSQLTGSMNTEAF
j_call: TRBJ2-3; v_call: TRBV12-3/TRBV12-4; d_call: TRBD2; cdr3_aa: ASSLTSGGTDTQY
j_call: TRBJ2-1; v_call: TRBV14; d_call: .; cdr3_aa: ASSQVLQRGKQSSYNEQF
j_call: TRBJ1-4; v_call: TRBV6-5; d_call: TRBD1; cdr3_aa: ASSPRGPTNEKLF
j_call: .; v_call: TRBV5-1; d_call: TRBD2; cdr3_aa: ASSLAGRGSEQY
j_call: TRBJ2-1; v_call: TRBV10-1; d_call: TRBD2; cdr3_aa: ASSVGTSGSVHEQF
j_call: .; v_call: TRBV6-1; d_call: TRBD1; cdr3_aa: ASSEALTGGSEQY
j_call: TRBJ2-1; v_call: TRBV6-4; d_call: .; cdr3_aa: ASSVSGDTYNEQF
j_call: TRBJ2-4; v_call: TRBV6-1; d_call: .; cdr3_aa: ARGAGQGAKDTQY
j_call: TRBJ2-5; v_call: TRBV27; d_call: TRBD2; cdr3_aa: ASRAGAGGRGKETQY
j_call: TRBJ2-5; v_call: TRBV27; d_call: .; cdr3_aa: ASSLIGGEQETQY
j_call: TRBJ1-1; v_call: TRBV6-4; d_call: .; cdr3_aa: ASSAGANTEAF
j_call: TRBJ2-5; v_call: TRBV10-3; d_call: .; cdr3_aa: AGGPTSLGQDTQY
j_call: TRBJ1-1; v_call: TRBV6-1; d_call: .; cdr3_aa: ASRQPGSYMNTEAF
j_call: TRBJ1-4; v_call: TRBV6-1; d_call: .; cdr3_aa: ASGTGFRKLF
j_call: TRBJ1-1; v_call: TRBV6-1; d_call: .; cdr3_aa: ASSRSGTRATEAF
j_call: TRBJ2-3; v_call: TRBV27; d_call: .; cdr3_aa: ARGLRGTNTQY
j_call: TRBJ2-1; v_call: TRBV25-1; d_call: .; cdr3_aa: ASSEYSRGDEQF
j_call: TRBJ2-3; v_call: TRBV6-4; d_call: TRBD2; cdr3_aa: ASADGAGGSTDTQY
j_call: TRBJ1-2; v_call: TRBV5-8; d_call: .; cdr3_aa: ASSLWRGLGYT
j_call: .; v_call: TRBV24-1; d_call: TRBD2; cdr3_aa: ATSFSSGKNEQF
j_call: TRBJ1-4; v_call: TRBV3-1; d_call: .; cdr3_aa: ASSQPGRVSEKLF
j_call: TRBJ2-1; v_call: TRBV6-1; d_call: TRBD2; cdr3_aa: ASRQGLAGARYNAQY
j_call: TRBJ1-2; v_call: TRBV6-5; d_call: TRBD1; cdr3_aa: ASSYRGLVDYGYT
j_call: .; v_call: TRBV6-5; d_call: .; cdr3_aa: ASSWSRGGSVSEQY
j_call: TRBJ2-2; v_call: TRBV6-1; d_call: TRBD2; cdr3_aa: ASSEGSLAGITGELF
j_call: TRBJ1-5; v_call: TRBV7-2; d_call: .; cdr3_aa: ASTFGESQPQH
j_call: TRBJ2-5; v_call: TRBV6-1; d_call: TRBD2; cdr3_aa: AGGEGWGDQETQY
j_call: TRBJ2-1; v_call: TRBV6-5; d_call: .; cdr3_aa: ASSYDLGNSFGNEQF
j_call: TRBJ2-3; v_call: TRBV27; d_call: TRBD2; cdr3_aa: ASRNAGELNTQY
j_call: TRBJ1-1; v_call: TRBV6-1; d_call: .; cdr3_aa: ASSEVTEAF
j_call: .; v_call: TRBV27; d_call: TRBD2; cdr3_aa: ASSSRLAGGTETQY
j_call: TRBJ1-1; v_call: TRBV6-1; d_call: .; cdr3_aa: ASKGRMDNTEAF
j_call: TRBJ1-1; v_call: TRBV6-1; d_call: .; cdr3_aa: ASTSSGGHTEAF
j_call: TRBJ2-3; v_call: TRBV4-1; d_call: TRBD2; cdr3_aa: ASSQLRRESLADTQY
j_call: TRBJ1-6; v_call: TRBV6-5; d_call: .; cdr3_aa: ASSYRAESSYNSPLH
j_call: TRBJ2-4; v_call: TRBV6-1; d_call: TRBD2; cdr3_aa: ASRVAGLWAKNTQY
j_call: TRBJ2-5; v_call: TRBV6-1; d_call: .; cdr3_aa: ASSTSWYQETQY
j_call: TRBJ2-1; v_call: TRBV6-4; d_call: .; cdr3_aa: ASSDEGSPSYNEQF
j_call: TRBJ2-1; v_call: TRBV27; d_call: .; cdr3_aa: ASSQAAGSDAQF
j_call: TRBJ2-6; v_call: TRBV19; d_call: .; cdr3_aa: ASRRQVKSGANVLT
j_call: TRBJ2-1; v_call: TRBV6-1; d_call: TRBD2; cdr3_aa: ASSEGLAGLYNEQF
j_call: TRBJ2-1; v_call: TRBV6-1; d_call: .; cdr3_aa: ASRPRTGLHEQF
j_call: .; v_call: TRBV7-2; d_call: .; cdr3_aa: ANSLDNGGYNEQY
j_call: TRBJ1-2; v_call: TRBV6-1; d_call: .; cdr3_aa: ASSPTDSLGGYT
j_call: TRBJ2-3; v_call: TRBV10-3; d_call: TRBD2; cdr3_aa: AIRSTSGGTDTQY
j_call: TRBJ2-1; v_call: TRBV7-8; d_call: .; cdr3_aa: ASSPDHAFRNEQF
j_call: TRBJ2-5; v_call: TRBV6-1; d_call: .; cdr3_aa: ASSGAYTYGETQY
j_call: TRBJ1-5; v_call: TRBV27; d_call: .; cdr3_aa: ASSNRAVGNQPQH
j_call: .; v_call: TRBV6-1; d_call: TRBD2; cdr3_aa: ASESSPGLVNEQY